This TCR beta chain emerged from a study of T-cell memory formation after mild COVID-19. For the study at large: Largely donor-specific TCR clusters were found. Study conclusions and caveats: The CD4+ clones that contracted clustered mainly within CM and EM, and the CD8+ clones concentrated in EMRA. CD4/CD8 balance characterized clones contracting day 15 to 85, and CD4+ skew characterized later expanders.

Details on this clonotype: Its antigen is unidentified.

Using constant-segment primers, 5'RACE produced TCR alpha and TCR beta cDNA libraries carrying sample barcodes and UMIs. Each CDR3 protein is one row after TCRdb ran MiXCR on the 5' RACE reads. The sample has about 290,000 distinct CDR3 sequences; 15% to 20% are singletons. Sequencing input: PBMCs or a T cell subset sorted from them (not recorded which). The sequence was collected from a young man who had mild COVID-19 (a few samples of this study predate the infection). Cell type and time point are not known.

CDR3 residues: CASSLVGGGNEQFF. CDR3 bases: TGTGCCAGCAGCTTGGTTGGTGGGGGCAATGAGCAGTTCTTC. The chain couples TRBV5-4 to TRBJ2-1; either TRBD1 or TRBD2 may supply D (5 bases each). Germline V CDR1 and CDR2: SGHNT, YYREEE (reference sequence). CDR3 length: 14 amino acids. The ends were cut back, 0 bases at V and 6 bases at J, with 10 bases in the middle.